Below are 13 T cell receptor beta chains sequenced from a single sample in a study of vaccination and CD4 T cells after COVID-19. These receptors have no known antigen. Treatment of the sample: approximately 9-day PBMC culture with coronavirus spike peptide pools or control peptides (ViraFEST assay). Cultured CD4+ T-cell DNA underwent Oncomine TCR Beta short-read sequencing. MiXCR, applied by TCRdb to the PCR reads, yields one record per CDR3 protein. The sample contains some 10,000 distinct CDR3 sequences, about 45% of which appear only once. Sample: CD4+ T cells from blood, cultured in vitro. Receptors were obtained from a human donor who had recovered from COVID-19.

The chain employs TRBV30 and TRBJ2-5; the match to TRBD1 covers 8 bases. The V gene end was trimmed by 8 bases and the J gene end by 4 bases; junction bases not matched to a gene: 9. Germline CDR1 GTSNPN, CDR2 SVGIG (reference sequence). The CDR3 totals 13 residues. The CDR3 bases are TGTGCCCAGAAGACAGGGGTGGCAGAGACCCAGTACTTC. Protein sequence: CAQKTGVAETQYF.

The chain links TRBV19 to TRBJ1-3; tentatively, D is TRBD1 (6 bases). Trimming removed 11 bases at V and 0 bases at J, with 14 bases between. Germline-derived CDR1 and CDR2 are LNHDA and SQIVND (reference sequence). The CDR3 runs 14 residues. The CDR3: CAGSGGSSGNTIYF. Written as DNA, the CDR3 is TGTGCCGGAAGTGGGGGCAGCTCTGGAAACACCATATATTTT.

The chain links TRBV27 to TRBJ1-2, with D possibly TRBD1 on 6 matching bases. This CDR3 region has 16 residues. Germline V lookup: CDR1 MNHEY, CDR2 SMNVEV (reference sequence). Trimming pared 3 bases from V and 4 bases from J, leaving 18 bases between. CDR3 nucleotides: TGTGCCAGCAGTTTCCTTCAAATCGGGGGCTTCTATGGCTACACCTTC. Translating gives CASSFLQIGGFYGYTF.

This rearrangement joins TRBV29-1 to TRBJ1-2, with a tentative D call TRBD1 (5 bases). The CDR3 runs to 12 residues. V shed 4 bases and J shed 0 bases, with 6 bases lying between them. Germline values: CDR1 SQVTM, CDR2 ANQGSEA. CDR3 loop: CSVVGANYGYTF. Here the CDR3 DNA reads TGCAGCGTTGTGGGGGCTAACTATGGCTACACCTTC.

The chain links TRBV6-2 or TRBV6-3 to TRBJ2-7; the D is unclear. Germline CDR1 is MNHEY and CDR2 is SVGEGT. V dropped 4 bases and J dropped 4 bases, with 5 bases sitting between them. CDR3 length: 11 amino acids. CDR3 region: CASSSLYEQYF. In DNA, the CDR3 is TGTGCCAGCAGTTCTCTTTACGAGCAGTACTTC.

This chain uses TRBV28 with TRBJ1-3; 8 bases are shared with TRBD1. This CDR3 spans 15 amino acids. Germline V lookup: CDR1 MDHEN, CDR2 SYDVKM. After removal of 1 base from V and 3 bases from J, the junction contained 2 bases not matched to a gene. The CDR3 region is CASSLSGTGGNTIYF. The DNA of the CDR3 is TGTGCCAGCAGTTTATCGGGGACAGGTGGAAACACCATATATTTT.

V and J are TRBV12-3 or TRBV12-4 and TRBJ1-1; TRBD1 agrees at 8 bases. CDR3 size: 16 residues. With V trimmed by 3 bases and J by 3 bases, 9 bases remained unmatched. CDR3 region: CASSFRTGIMDTEAFF. CDR3 coding DNA: TGTGCCAGCAGTTTCCGGACAGGGATCATGGACACTGAAGCTTTCTTT.

The gene calls are TRBV30 and TRBJ2-7, with 9 bases fitting TRBD1. J lost 2 bases, V lost 1 base, and 3 bases had no gene match. Germline-derived CDR1 and CDR2 are GTSNPN and SVGIG (reference sequence). The CDR3 has 14 amino acids. CDR3 sequence (DNA): TGTGCCTGGAGTGGGACAGGGGCTGCCTACGAGCAGTACTTC. Translation: CAWSGTGAAYEQYF.

The chain couples TRBV15 to TRBJ1-2; D gene unclear. This CDR3 comprises 12 residues. CDR1 and CDR2 from the germline V gene are LNHNV and YYDKDF (reference sequence). The ends were cut back, 5 bases at V and 6 bases at J, with 10 bases in the middle. The CDR3 DNA reads as TGTGCCACCAGCGGAGGGTCGGATGGCTACACCTTC. Translating it yields CATSGGSDGYTF.

The genes are TRBV7-2 and TRBJ1-1, with D possibly TRBD1 on 5 matching bases. Trimming shortened V by 1 base and J by 5 bases, and 11 bases separated the two germline ends. The CDR3 runs to 14 residues. The germline gives CDR1 SGHTA, CDR2 FQGNSA. The CDR3 reads CASSLVQGGTEAFF. For the CDR3, the DNA is TGTGCCAGCAGCTTAGTTCAGGGCGGGACTGAAGCTTTCTTT.

The gene calls are TRBV11-2 and TRBJ1-2; a possible D gene is TRBD1 (5 bases). Germline V gene sequence: CDR1 SGHAT, CDR2 FQNNGV. The V end lost 8 bases, the J end lost 5 bases, and 18 bases lay between the germline ends. The CDR3 has 14 residues. CDR3 in amino acids: CASLKRPGRYGYTF. The CDR3 nucleotides read TGTGCCAGCTTAAAGAGGCCAGGGAGGTATGGCTACACCTTC. Full variable domain (outside the CDR3, taken from reference TRBV11-2 and TRBJ1-2): EAGVAQSPRYKIIEKRQSVAFWCNPISGHATLYWYQQILGQGPKLLIQFQNNGVVDDSQLPKDRFSAERLKGVDSTLKIQPAKLEDSAVYLCASLKRPGRYGYTFGSGTRLTVV.

This clonotype has just one count. The genes are TRBV24-1 and TRBJ2-1; D is unresolved. From germline, CDR1 is KGHDR and CDR2 SFDVKD. V lost 6 bases, J lost 5 bases, and 4 bases lay in between. This CDR3 region has 11 residues. Here the CDR3 DNA reads TGTGCCACCAGTCGAGACAATGAGCAGTTCTTC. This codes for CATSRDNEQFF.

This CDR3 is CASSPEWTGTHEQYF. CDR3 in DNA: TGTGCCAGCAGCCCCGAGTGGACAGGAACGCACGAGCAGTACTTC. The V and J genes are TRBV6-2 or TRBV6-3 and TRBJ2-7; 7 bases match TRBD1. This CDR3 has 15 residues. V was pared by 6 bases and J by 5 bases, with 13 bases of the junction left unmatched. CDR1 and CDR2 from the germline V gene are MNHEY and SVGEGT.